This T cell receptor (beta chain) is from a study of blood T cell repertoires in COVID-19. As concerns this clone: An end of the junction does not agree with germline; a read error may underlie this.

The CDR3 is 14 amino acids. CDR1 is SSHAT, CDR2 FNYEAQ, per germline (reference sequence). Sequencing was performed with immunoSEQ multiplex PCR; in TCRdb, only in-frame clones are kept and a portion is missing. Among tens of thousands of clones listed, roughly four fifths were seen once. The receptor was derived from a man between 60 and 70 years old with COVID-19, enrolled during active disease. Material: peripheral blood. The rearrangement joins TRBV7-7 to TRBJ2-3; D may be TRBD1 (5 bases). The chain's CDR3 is CASTRQSSTDTQYF. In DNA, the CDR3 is TGTGCTAGCACCCGACAGAGTAGCACAGATACGCAGTATTTT.